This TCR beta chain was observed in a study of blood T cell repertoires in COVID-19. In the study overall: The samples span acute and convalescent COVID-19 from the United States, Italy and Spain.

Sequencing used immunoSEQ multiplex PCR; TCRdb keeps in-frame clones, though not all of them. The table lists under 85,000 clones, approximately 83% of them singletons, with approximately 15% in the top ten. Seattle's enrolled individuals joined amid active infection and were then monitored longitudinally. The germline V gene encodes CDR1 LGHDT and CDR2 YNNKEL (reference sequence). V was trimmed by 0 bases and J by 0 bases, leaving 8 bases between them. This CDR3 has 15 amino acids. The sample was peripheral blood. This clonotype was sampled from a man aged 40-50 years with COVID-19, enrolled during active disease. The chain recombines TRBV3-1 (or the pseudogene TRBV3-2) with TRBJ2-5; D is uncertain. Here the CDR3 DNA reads TGTGCCAGCAGCCAAGATATGGGCCACCAAGAGACCCAGTACTTC. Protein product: CASSQDMGHQETQYF.